This is a list of T cell receptor beta chains from one sample in a study of OX40 agonist ivuxolimab in advanced cancers. Assay: immunoSEQ multiplex PCR; the TCRdb copy retains only in-frame clones and omits some. The sample holds 15,000 to 20,000 clones, more than 65% seen once. The source material was CD4+ or CD8+ T cells sorted from blood, sampled in a trial of the OX40 agonist ivuxolimab. These receptors originate from an adult with an advanced solid tumor such as melanoma, head and neck, liver or kidney cancer. Both conserved end residues are part of each CDR3. The order of the fields is J gene, D gene, clone size, V gene, CDR3 DNA, CDR3 protein. The D gene is left open where the match is weak. Not every row has a clone size; where given, it reads once, few, many or a size class.

J gene: TRBJ2-7
D gene: NA
clone size: NA
V gene: TRBV5-8
CDR3 DNA: TGTGCCAGCAGCCATGCTTTGGATTACGAGCAGTACTTC
CDR3 protein: CASSHALDYEQYF

J gene: TRBJ2-7
D gene: TRBD1
clone size: NA
V gene: TRBV7-6
CDR3 DNA: TGTGCCAGCAGCTTAGGGACAGGGGATGAGCAGTACTTC
CDR3 protein: CASSLGTGDEQYF

J gene: TRBJ2-1
D gene: NA
clone size: NA
V gene: TRBV7-2
CDR3 DNA: TGTGCCAGCAGCCCGCTCTGGGAGCAGTTCTTC
CDR3 protein: CASSPLWEQFF

J gene: TRBJ2-1
D gene: NA
clone size: few
V gene: TRBV5-1
CDR3 DNA: TGCGCCAGCAGGCCGGGGCACTACAATGAGCAGTTCTTC
CDR3 protein: CASRPGHYNEQFF

J gene: TRBJ1-1
D gene: NA
clone size: NA
V gene: TRBV10-3
CDR3 DNA: TGTGCCATCAGTGAGTCCTCAGGGGCTGAAGCTTTCTTT
CDR3 protein: CAISESSGAEAFF

J gene: TRBJ1-2
D gene: NA
clone size: few
V gene: TRBV10-3
CDR3 DNA: TGTGCCATCAGTGAAAAGGGGGTCCCCTGGTATGGCTACACCTTC
CDR3 protein: CAISEKGVPWYGYTF

J gene: TRBJ2-7
D gene: NA
clone size: NA
V gene: TRBV7-3
CDR3 DNA: TGTGCCAGCAGCTTGAGGGACACCTCCTACGAGCAGTACTTC
CDR3 protein: CASSLRDTSYEQYF

J gene: TRBJ2-3
D gene: TRBD2
clone size: few
V gene: TRBV11-2
CDR3 DNA: TGTGCCAGCAGCTTAGATGGCGGGAGATTGAATACGCAGTATTTT
CDR3 protein: CASSLDGGRLNTQYF

J gene: TRBJ1-1
D gene: TRBD1
clone size: NA
V gene: TRBV25-1
CDR3 DNA: TGTGCCAGCAGTCCCTCGGGACAGGGGAACACTGAAGCTTTCTTT
CDR3 protein: CASSPSGQGNTEAFF

J gene: TRBJ1-4
D gene: NA
clone size: NA
V gene: TRBV11-2
CDR3 DNA: TGTGCCAGCAGCAACCGGGGCGCGCGGGTAGAAAAACTGTTTTTT
CDR3 protein: CASSNRGARVEKLFF

J gene: TRBJ1-1
D gene: NA
clone size: medium-sized
V gene: TRBV9
CDR3 DNA: TGTGCCAGCAGCCCGGGACACTTGAACACTGAAGCTTTCTTT
CDR3 protein: CASSPGHLNTEAFF

J gene: TRBJ1-1
D gene: NA
clone size: medium-sized
V gene: TRBV28
CDR3 DNA: TGTGCCAGCAGTTTGAGAGGACCGAACACTGAAGCTTTCTTT
CDR3 protein: CASSLRGPNTEAFF

J gene: TRBJ2-1
D gene: TRBD2
clone size: few
V gene: TRBV27
CDR3 DNA: TGTGCCAGCAGTTCCCCGGGGAGGGTCACCTACAATGAGCAGTTCTTC
CDR3 protein: CASSSPGRVTYNEQFF

J gene: TRBJ2-7
D gene: NA
clone size: NA
V gene: TRBV11-2
CDR3 DNA: TGTGCCAGCAGCTTAGGTCTTGGTAACGAGCAGTACTTC
CDR3 protein: CASSLGLGNEQYF

J gene: TRBJ2-1
D gene: TRBD2
clone size: few
V gene: TRBV2
CDR3 DNA: TGTGCCAGCACGGGGGGGCCGAGCTCCTACAATGAGCAGTTCTTC
CDR3 protein: CASTGGPSSYNEQFF

J gene: TRBJ2-3
D gene: NA
clone size: NA
V gene: TRBV4-1
CDR3 DNA: TGCGCCAGCCACGAGGGTGATACGCAGTATTTT
CDR3 protein: CASHEGDTQYF

J gene: TRBJ2-3
D gene: TRBD2
clone size: NA
V gene: TRBV28
CDR3 DNA: TGTGCCAGCAGTTCCTTGTTTGGGACTAGCGGTGACTGGGCAACAGATACGCAGTATTTT
CDR3 protein: CASSSLFGTSGDWATDTQYF

J gene: TRBJ2-2
D gene: NA
clone size: NA
V gene: TRBV10-1
CDR3 DNA: TGCGCCAGCAGTGAGAACAGGTTAAACACCGGGGAGCTGTTTTTT
CDR3 protein: CASSENRLNTGELFF

J gene: TRBJ2-7
D gene: TRBD2
clone size: NA
V gene: TRBV27
CDR3 DNA: TGTGCCAGCAGTCCCACAGCCGGACTAGCGGCGTTTCTAGCGGCACAGGAGCAGTACTTC
CDR3 protein: CASSPTAGLAAFLAAQEQYF

J gene: TRBJ1-2
D gene: TRBD1
clone size: NA
V gene: TRBV28
CDR3 DNA: TGTGCCAGCAGTTTGGGGGACAGGGTGGACGGCTACACCTTC
CDR3 protein: CASSLGDRVDGYTF

J gene: TRBJ2-7
D gene: NA
clone size: NA
V gene: TRBV19
CDR3 DNA: TGTGCCAGTAGTACGCCCGGGGCGTACGAGCAGTACTTC
CDR3 protein: CASSTPGAYEQYF

J gene: TRBJ2-7
D gene: TRBD2
clone size: NA
V gene: TRBV10-2
CDR3 DNA: TGCGCCAGCAGTACCGGGACTAGCTTCAACGAGCAGTACTTC
CDR3 protein: CASSTGTSFNEQYF

J gene: TRBJ2-1
D gene: TRBD2
clone size: NA
V gene: TRBV28
CDR3 DNA: TGTGCCAGCAGCCCACCTAGCGGGAGGAGCAATGAGCAGTTCTTC
CDR3 protein: CASSPPSGRSNEQFF

J gene: TRBJ2-3
D gene: NA
clone size: NA
V gene: TRBV10-3
CDR3 DNA: TGTGCCATCAGTGAAACCCAGGCGCTGGATACGCAGTATTTT
CDR3 protein: CAISETQALDTQYF

J gene: TRBJ1-1
D gene: NA
clone size: NA
V gene: TRBV13
CDR3 DNA: TGTGCCAGCAGCTCCCCCGGGACAATCACTGAAGCTTTCTTT
CDR3 protein: CASSSPGTITEAFF

J gene: TRBJ2-2
D gene: NA
clone size: NA
V gene: TRBV6-1
CDR3 DNA: TGTGCCAGCAGTCCAACTAGGGCCGGGGAGCTGTTTTTT
CDR3 protein: CASSPTRAGELFF

J gene: TRBJ2-1
D gene: NA
clone size: NA
V gene: TRBV6-5
CDR3 DNA: TGTGCCAGCAGCCCCGCCCTAGCACAGGGACATGAGCAGTTCTTC
CDR3 protein: CASSPALAQGHEQFF

J gene: TRBJ2-3
D gene: TRBD1
clone size: NA
V gene: TRBV4-1
CDR3 DNA: TGCGCCAGCAGCAAGGGACAGGGGGGCGCGGATACGCAGTATTTT
CDR3 protein: CASSKGQGGADTQYF

J gene: TRBJ2-5
D gene: NA
clone size: NA
V gene: TRBV7-9
CDR3 DNA: TGTGCCAGCAGCAAAAACCCACCCCAAGAGACCCAGTACTTC
CDR3 protein: CASSKNPPQETQYF

J gene: TRBJ2-3
D gene: TRBD2
clone size: NA
V gene: TRBV30
CDR3 DNA: TGTGCCTGGAGTGGACTAGCGGGAGGTTCCACAGATACGCAGTATTTT
CDR3 protein: CAWSGLAGGSTDTQYF

J gene: TRBJ2-3
D gene: TRBD2
clone size: NA
V gene: TRBV11-3
CDR3 DNA: TGTGCCAGCAGTTCTAGCGGGGTTAGCACAGATACGCAGTATTTT
CDR3 protein: CASSSSGVSTDTQYF

J gene: TRBJ2-7
D gene: TRBD1
clone size: NA
V gene: TRBV18
CDR3 DNA: TGTGCCAGCTCACCACCGGGGACAGGGGTTTACGAGCAGTACTTC
CDR3 protein: CASSPPGTGVYEQYF

J gene: TRBJ1-5
D gene: NA
clone size: NA
V gene: TRBV9
CDR3 DNA: TGTGCCAGCAGCGTAGGGTTGAATCAGCCCCAGCATTTT
CDR3 protein: CASSVGLNQPQHF

J gene: TRBJ2-2
D gene: TRBD2
clone size: NA
V gene: TRBV28
CDR3 DNA: TGTGCCGGGGGAGGGAACGGGGAGCTGTTTTTT
CDR3 protein: CAGGGNGELFF

J gene: TRBJ1-4
D gene: TRBD1
clone size: NA
V gene: TRBV7-9
CDR3 DNA: TGTGCCAGCAGCTCAAACAGGGGAGTACTGTTTTTT
CDR3 protein: CASSSNRGVLFF

J gene: TRBJ2-3
D gene: TRBD2
clone size: NA
V gene: TRBV10-3
CDR3 DNA: TGTGCCATCAGTGAAGAACAAGCGGGAGGAAGCACAGATACGCAGTATTTT
CDR3 protein: CAISEEQAGGSTDTQYF

J gene: TRBJ1-5
D gene: TRBD1
clone size: NA
V gene: TRBV10-3
CDR3 DNA: TGTGCCGTAAAGGGACAGGGACCCAATCAGCCCCAGCATTTT
CDR3 protein: CAVKGQGPNQPQHF

J gene: TRBJ2-2
D gene: NA
clone size: NA
V gene: TRBV6-6
CDR3 DNA: TGTGCCAGCATTAGGACAGTGAACACCGGGGAGCTGTTTTTT
CDR3 protein: CASIRTVNTGELFF

J gene: TRBJ1-3
D gene: NA
clone size: NA
V gene: TRBV6-6
CDR3 DNA: TGTGCCAGCAGTTACGGAGGGTATGACACCATATATTTT
CDR3 protein: CASSYGGYDTIYF

J gene: TRBJ2-7
D gene: NA
clone size: NA
V gene: TRBV6-5
CDR3 DNA: TGTGCCAGGGCCGGCTTAGAGACCTACGAGCAGTACTTC
CDR3 protein: CARAGLETYEQYF